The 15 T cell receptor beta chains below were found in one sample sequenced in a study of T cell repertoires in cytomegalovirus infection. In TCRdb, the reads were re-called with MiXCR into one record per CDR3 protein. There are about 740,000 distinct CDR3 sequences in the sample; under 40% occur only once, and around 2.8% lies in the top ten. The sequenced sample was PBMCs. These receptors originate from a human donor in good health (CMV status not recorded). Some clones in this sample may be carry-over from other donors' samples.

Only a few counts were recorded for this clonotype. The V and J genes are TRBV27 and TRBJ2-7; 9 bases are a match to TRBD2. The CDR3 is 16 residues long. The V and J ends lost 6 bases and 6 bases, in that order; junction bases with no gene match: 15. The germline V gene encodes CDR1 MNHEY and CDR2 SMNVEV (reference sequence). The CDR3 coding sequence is TGTGCCAGCAGGGACCTCGGCGGACTAGCGAACAGCGAGCAGTACTTC. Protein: CASRDLGGLANSEQYF.

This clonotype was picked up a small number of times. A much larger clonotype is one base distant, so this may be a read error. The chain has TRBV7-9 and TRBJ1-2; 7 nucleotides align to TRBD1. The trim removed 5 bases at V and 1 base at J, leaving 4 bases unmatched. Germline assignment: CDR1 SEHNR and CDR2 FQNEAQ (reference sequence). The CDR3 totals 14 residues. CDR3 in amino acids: CASSAGQVNYGYTF. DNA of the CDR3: TGTGCCAGCAGCGCCGGACAGGTTAACTATGGCTACACCTTC.

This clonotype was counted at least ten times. CDR3 sequence reads: CASSWGRNEKLFF. CDR3 bases: TGTGCCAGCAGCTGGGGGCGGAATGAAAAACTGTTTTTT. The chain recombines TRBV7-2 with TRBJ1-4; tentative D call: TRBD1 (6 bases). There are 13 residues in the CDR3. The V gene's germline CDR1 is SGHTA and CDR2 FQGNSA. Trimming took 4 bases from V and 5 from J, leaving 8 bases between them.

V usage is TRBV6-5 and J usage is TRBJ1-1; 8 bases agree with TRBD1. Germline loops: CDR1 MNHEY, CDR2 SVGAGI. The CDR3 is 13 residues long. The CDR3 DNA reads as TGTGCTACAGGGGGGGGGGGGCGAGAGGAAGCTTTCTTT. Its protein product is CATGGGGREEAFF.

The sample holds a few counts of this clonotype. CDR3 sequence reads: CASRVQGQETQYF. CDR3 bases: TGTGCCAGCAGGGTACAGGGTCAAGAGACCCAGTACTTC. The V and J genes are TRBV12-3 or TRBV12-4 and TRBJ2-5; maybe TRBD1 (6 bases). Trimming took 6 bases from V and 2 from J, leaving 10 bases between them. The CDR3 runs 13 residues.

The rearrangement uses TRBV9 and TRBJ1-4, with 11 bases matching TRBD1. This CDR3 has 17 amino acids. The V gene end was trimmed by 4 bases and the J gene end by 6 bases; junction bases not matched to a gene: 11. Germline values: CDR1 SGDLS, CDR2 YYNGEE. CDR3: CASSPPPWTGGDEKLFF. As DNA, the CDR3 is TGTGCCAGCAGCCCCCCACCTTGGACAGGGGGCGATGAAAAACTGTTTTTT. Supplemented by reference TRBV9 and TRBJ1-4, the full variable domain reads DSGVTQTPKHLITATGQRVTLRCSPRSGDLSVYWYQQSLDQGLQFLIQYYNGEERAKGNILERFSAQQFPDLHSELNLSSLELGDSALYFCASSPPPWTGGDEKLFFGSGTQLSVL.

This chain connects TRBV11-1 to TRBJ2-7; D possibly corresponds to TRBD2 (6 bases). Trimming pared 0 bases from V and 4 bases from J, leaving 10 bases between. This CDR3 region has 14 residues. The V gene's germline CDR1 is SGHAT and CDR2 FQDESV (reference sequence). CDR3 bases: TGTGCCAGCAGCTTAGCGGGACTCGGGTACGAGCAGTACTTC. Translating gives CASSLAGLGYEQYF.

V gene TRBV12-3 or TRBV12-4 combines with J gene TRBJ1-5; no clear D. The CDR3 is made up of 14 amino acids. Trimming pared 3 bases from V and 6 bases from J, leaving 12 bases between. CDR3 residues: CASSLVGGPQPQHF. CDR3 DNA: TGTGCCAGCAGTTTGGTTGGAGGCCCTCAGCCCCAGCATTTT.

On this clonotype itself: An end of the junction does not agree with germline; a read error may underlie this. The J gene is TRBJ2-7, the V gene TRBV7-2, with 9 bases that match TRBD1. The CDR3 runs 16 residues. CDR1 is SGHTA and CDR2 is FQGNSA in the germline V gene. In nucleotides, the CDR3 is TGTGCAAGCAGCCACACTAACGACAGGGGGTTAAAGGTGCAGTACTTC. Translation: CASSHTNDRGLKVQYF.

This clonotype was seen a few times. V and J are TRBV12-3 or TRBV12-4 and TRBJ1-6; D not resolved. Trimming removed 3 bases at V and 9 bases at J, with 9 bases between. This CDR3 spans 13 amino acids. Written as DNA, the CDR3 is TGTGCCAGCAGTTTTGGTGGCGCTTCACCCCTCCACTTT. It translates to CASSFGGASPLHF.

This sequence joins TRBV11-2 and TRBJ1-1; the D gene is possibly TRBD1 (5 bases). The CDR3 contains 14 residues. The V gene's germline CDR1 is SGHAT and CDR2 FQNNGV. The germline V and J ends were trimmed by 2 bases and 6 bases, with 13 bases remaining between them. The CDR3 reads CASSLLGTVAEAFF. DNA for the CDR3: TGTGCCAGCAGCTTACTGGGGACGGTCGCTGAAGCTTTCTTT.

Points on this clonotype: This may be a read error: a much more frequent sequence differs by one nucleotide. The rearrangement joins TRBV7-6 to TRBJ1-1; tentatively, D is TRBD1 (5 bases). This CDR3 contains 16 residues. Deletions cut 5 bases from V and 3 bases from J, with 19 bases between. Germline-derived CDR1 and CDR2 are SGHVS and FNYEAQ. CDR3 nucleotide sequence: TGTGCCAGCAGCGCCGGGGCCCCATGGATGTACACTGAAGCTTTCTTT. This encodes CASSAGAPWMYTEAFF.

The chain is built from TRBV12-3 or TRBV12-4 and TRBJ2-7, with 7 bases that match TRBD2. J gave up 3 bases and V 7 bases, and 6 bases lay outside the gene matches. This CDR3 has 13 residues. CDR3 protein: CASNQRGYYEQYF. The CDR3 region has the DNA TGTGCCAGCAATCAGCGGGGTTACTACGAGCAGTACTTC.

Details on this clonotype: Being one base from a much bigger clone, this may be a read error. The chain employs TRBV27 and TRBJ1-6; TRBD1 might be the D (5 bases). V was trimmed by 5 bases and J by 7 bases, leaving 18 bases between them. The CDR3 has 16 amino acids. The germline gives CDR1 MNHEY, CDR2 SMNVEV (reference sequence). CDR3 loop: CASSMLVFGGNSPLHF. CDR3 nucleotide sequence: TGTGCCAGCAGTATGTTAGTATTCGGGGGAAATTCACCCCTCCACTTT.

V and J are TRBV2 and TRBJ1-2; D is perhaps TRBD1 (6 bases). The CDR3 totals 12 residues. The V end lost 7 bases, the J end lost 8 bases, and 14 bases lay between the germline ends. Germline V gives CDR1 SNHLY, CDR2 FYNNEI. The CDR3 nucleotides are TGTGCCAGCACCCGGGACACCGGCGGCTACACCTTC. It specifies CASTRDTGGYTF.